Sequencing of this TCR beta chain was carried out in a study of technical replicates of blood from several donors. Some clones are missing from TCRdb's copy, which holds only in-frame ones; the method was immunoSEQ multiplex PCR. The sample records tens of thousands of clones, 95% to 98% being singletons. CDR1 SGDLS and CDR2 YYNGEE come from the germline V gene. V was pared by 5 bases and J by 3 bases, with 7 bases of the junction left unmatched. There are 15 residues in the CDR3. This TCR was recovered from a human donor in good health. Material for sequencing was T cells isolated from PBMCs. The chain employs TRBV9 and TRBJ2-2; 7 positions agree with TRBD2. The CDR3 here is CASSTRGGDTGELFF. In DNA, the CDR3 is TGTGCCAGCAGTACCCGTGGGGGGGACACCGGGGAGCTGTTTTTT. Together with reference TRBV9 and TRBJ2-2, the CDR3 gives the full variable domain: DSGVTQTPKHLITATGQRVTLRCSPRSGDLSVYWYQQSLDQGLQFLIQYYNGEERAKGNILERFSAQQFPDLHSELNLSSLELGDSALYFCASSTRGGDTGELFFGEGSRLTVL.